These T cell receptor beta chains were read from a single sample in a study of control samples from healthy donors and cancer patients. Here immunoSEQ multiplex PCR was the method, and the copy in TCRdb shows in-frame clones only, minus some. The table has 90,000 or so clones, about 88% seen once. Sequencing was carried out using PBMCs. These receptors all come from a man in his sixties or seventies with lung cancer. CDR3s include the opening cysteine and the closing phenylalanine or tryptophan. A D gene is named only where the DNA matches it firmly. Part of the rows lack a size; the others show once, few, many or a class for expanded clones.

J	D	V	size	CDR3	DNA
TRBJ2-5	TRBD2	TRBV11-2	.	CASSLVPSGGKQETQYF	TGTGCCAGCAGCTTAGTCCCCTCCGGGGGGAAACAAGAGACCCAGTACTTC
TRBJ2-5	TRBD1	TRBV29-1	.	CSVVGTVGQETQYF	TGCAGCGTTGTTGGGACAGTCGGCCAAGAGACCCAGTACTTC
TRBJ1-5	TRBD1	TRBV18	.	CASSPKDRGLQPQHF	TGTGCCAGCTCACCCAAAGACAGGGGTCTTCAGCCCCAGCATTTT
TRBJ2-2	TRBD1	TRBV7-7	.	CASSRDRAGTGELFF	TGTGCCAGCAGCCGTGACAGGGCGGGCACCGGGGAGCTGTTTTTT
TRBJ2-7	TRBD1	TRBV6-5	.	CASSYLGQGDYEQYF	TGTGCCAGCAGTTATCTGGGACAGGGGGACTACGAGCAGTACTTC
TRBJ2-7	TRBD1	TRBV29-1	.	CSVEGRDRASGGQYF	TGCAGCGTTGAAGGGCGGGACAGGGCTTCAGGCGGGCAGTACTTC
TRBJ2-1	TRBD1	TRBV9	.	CASSVTGQGAGEQFF	TGTGCCAGCAGCGTGACTGGGCAGGGGGCCGGGGAGCAGTTCTTC
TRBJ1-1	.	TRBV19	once	CASSGREVSYRGDTEAFF	TGTGCCAGTAGTGGAAGAGAGGTCTCTTATCGGGGGGACACTGAAGCTTTCTTT
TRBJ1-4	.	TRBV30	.	CAWSNSNEKLFF	TGTGCCTGGAGTAACAGCAATGAAAAACTGTTTTTT
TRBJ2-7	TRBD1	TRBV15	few	CATSRDPGQGAYEQYF	TGTGCCACCAGCAGAGATCCGGGACAGGGGGCCTACGAGCAGTACTTC
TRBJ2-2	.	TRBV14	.	CASSHLSGDTGELFF	TGTGCCAGCAGCCACCTTAGCGGAGATACCGGGGAGCTGTTTTTT
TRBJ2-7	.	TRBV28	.	CASSFRREQYF	TGTGCCAGCAGTTTTAGGAGGGAGCAGTACTTC
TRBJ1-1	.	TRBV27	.	CASSFSTLTEAFF	TGTGCCAGCAGTTTCTCAACCCTCACTGAAGCTTTCTTT
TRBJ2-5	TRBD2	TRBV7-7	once	CASSLAALAGGQETQYF	TGTGCTAGCAGCTTAGCGGCTTTAGCGGGAGGTCAAGAGACCCAGTACTTC
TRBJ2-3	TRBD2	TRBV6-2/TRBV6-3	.	CASSYYRAGGTDTQYF	TGTGCCAGCAGTTACTATCGAGCGGGGGGAACAGATACGCAGTATTTT
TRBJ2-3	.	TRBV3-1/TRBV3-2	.	CASSQLLTDTQYF	TGTGCCAGCAGCCAATTATTAACAGATACGCAGTATTTT
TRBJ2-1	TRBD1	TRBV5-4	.	CASSPTGSDEQFF	TGTGCCAGCAGCCCGACAGGGAGCGATGAGCAGTTCTTC
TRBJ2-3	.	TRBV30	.	CAWSWGPDTQYF	TGTGCCTGGAGTTGGGGCCCAGATACGCAGTATTTT
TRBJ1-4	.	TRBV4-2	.	CASSPGGNDEKLFF	TGTGCCAGCAGCCCTGGTGGGAACGATGAAAAACTGTTTTTT
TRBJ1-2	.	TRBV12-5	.	CASGFNGLYGYTF	TGTGCTAGTGGTTTCAACGGACTCTATGGCTACACCTTC
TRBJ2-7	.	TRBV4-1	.	CASSQESRSSSYEQYF	TGCGCCAGCAGCCAAGAAAGCAGGTCCAGCTCCTACGAGCAGTACTTC
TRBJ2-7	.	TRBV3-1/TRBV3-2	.	CASSQEDYLYEQYF	TGTGCCAGCAGCCAAGAGGACTACCTATACGAGCAGTACTTC
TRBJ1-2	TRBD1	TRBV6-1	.	CASSEGTGINYGYTF	TGTGCCAGCAGTGAGGGGACAGGGATCAACTATGGCTACACCTTC
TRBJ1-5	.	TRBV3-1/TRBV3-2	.	CASSQRGSGNQPQHF	TGTGCCAGCAGCCAAAGGGGGTCCGGCAATCAGCCCCAGCATTTT
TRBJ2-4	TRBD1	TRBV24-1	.	CATSEDRGGNIQYF	TGTGCCACCAGTGAAGACAGGGGAGGAAACATTCAGTACTTC
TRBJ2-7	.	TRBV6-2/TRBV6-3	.	CASSYSSGTAGDYEQYF	TGTGCCAGCAGTTACTCGAGCGGGACAGCGGGGGACTACGAGCAGTACTTC
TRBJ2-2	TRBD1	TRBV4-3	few	CASSQATGQGGPGELFF	TGCGCCAGCAGCCAAGCTACGGGACAGGGGGGTCCCGGGGAGCTGTTTTTT
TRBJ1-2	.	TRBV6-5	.	CASSSPNINGYTF	TGTGCCAGCAGCTCGCCCAACATAAATGGCTACACCTTC
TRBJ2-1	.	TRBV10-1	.	CASSAPGLGYNEQFF	TGCGCCAGCAGTGCACCGGGACTCGGTTACAATGAGCAGTTCTTC
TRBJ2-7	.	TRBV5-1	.	CASSLTRDEQYF	TGCGCCAGCAGCTTGACACGGGACGAGCAGTACTTC
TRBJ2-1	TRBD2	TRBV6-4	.	CASSDSLGLAGGDNEQFF	TGTGCCAGCAGTGACTCTCTGGGACTAGCGGGGGGGGACAATGAGCAGTTCTTC
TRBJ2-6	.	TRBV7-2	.	CASSLGGAGANVLTF	TGTGCCAGCAGCTTAGGGGGGGCTGGGGCCAACGTCCTGACTTTC
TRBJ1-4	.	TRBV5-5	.	CASSPGSSTNEKLFF	TGTGCCAGCAGCCCCGGATCGTCAACTAATGAAAAACTGTTTTTT
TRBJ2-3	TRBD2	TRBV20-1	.	CSASLSGGADTQYF	TGCAGTGCTAGTCTTAGCGGGGGGGCTGATACGCAGTATTTT
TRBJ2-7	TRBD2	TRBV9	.	CASSQGLADSYEQYF	TGTGCCAGCAGCCAGGGACTAGCTGACTCCTACGAGCAGTACTTC
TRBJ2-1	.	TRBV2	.	CASSVFRVGLNEQFF	TGTGCCAGCAGTGTTTTCAGGGTCGGTCTCAATGAGCAGTTCTTC
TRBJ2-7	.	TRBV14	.	CASSQDLGRGYEQYF	TGTGCCAGCAGCCAAGATCTAGGCAGGGGATACGAGCAGTACTTC
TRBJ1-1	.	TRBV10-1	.	CASSEGLEAFF	TGCGCCAGCAGTGAGGGCCTCGAAGCTTTCTTT
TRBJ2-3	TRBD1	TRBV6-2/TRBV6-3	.	CASSYGPTGGIDTQYF	TGTGCCAGCAGTTACGGCCCGACAGGGGGTATAGATACGCAGTATTTT
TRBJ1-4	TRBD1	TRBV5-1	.	CASRKWTGGGNEKLFF	TGCGCCAGCAGGAAATGGACAGGGGGCGGGAATGAAAAACTGTTTTTT
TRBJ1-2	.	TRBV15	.	CATSRDYGVSPNYGYTF	TGTGCCACCAGCAGAGATTATGGGGTATCCCCTAACTATGGCTACACCTTC
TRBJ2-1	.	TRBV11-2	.	CASSLGRSSYNEQFF	TGTGCCAGCAGCTTAGGCAGAAGCTCCTACAATGAGCAGTTCTTC
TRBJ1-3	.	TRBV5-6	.	CASSPPTRQGGGNTIYF	TGTGCCAGCAGCCCCCCAACCCGGCAGGGCGGCGGAAACACCATATATTTT
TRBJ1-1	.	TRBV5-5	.	CASSLQGGNTEAFF	TGTGCCAGCAGCCTTCAGGGCGGAAACACTGAAGCTTTCTTT
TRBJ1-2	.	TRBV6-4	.	CASSAAGDYGYTF	TGTGCCAGCAGTGCCGCAGGGGACTATGGCTACACCTTC
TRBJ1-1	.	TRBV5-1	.	CASSVGRENTEAFF	TGCGCCAGCAGCGTAGGCCGGGAGAACACTGAAGCTTTCTTT
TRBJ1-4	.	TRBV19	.	CASSIPSASSTNEKLFF	TGTGCCAGTAGTATCCCCTCTGCGTCGAGCACTAATGAAAAACTGTTTTTT
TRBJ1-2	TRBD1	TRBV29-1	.	CSVRTGDYGYTF	TGCAGCGTTAGGACAGGGGACTATGGCTACACCTTC
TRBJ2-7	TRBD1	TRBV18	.	CASSLGTGYEQYF	TGCGCCAGCTCACTGGGGACAGGGTACGAGCAGTACTTC
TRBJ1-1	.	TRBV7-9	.	CASSLAKGVEAFF	TGTGCCAGCAGCTTAGCTAAAGGGGTTGAAGCTTTCTTT
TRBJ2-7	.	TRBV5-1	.	CASSQGTAADEQYF	TGCGCCAGCAGCCAGGGGACGGCAGCCGACGAGCAGTACTTC
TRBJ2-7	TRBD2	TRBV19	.	CASSILASGGKQYF	TGTGCCAGTAGTATCCTGGCTAGCGGGGGGAAGCAGTACTTC
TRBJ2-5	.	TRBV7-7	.	CASSRTNKETQYF	TGTGCTAGCAGCCGTACTAACAAAGAGACCCAGTACTTC
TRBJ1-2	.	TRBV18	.	CASSPGVANYGYTF	TGTGCCAGCTCACCAGGCGTAGCTAACTATGGCTACACCTTC
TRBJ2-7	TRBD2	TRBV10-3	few	CAISESGGGRSEQYF	TGTGCCATCAGTGAGTCAGGCGGGGGACGATCCGAGCAGTACTTC
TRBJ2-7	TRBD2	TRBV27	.	CASSTPGLGRNEQYF	TGTGCCAGCAGTACTCCGGGACTAGGTCGGAACGAGCAGTACTTC
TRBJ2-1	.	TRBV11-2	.	CASSFPGKNEQFF	TGTGCCAGCAGCTTCCCAGGGAAGAATGAGCAGTTCTTC